The source of this T cell receptor (beta chain) is a study of T cell responses to AZD1222 COVID-19 vaccine. Overall study findings and caveats: Of spike-specific TCRs, nearly half reportedly target regions left unmutated in variants.

Deletions cut 3 bases from V and 7 bases from J, with 10 bases between. The CDR3 sequence is 14 residues long. Germline CDR1 LGHNA, CDR2 YSLEER. Profiled with immunoSEQ multiplex PCR; TCRdb holds only in-frame clones, not every one. The table includes approximately 45,000 clones, about 90% detected once. Regarding this clone: What it binds is unknown.

The rearrangement links TRBV4-3 to TRBJ1-6; D possibly corresponds to TRBD1 (6 bases). This receptor was identified in an adult who received the AZD1222 COVID-19 vaccine. This material consisted of peripheral blood, taken 28 days after the second AZD1222 dose. In DNA, the CDR3 is TGCGCCAGCAGCCAGGGGGGCCGGAATTCACCCCTCCACTTT. This sequence encodes CASSQGGRNSPLHF.